These 29 T cell receptor beta chains share one sample of origin, sequenced in a study of PD-L1 blockade in urothelial cancer. The assay was immunoSEQ multiplex PCR, and TCRdb's table has in-frame clones only and misses some. The profile shows tens of thousands of clones, about 85% of them singletons. Time point in this sample: pretreatment peripheral blood. Sample: PBMCs, taken around atezolizumab (anti-PD-L1) treatment. The receptors stem from a man aged 70 or older with urothelial cancer.

This clone was observed a single time. In DNA, the CDR3 is TGTGCCAGCAGCGACAGGGGAAGAAGAAACACCATATATTTT. Translated, it gives CASSDRGRRNTIYF. This rearrangement joins TRBV6-5 to TRBJ1-3, with TRBD1 identical over 8 bases. V lost 6 bases, J lost 5 bases, and 6 bases stayed unmatched. This CDR3 region has 14 residues. Germline V CDR1 and CDR2: MNHEY, SVGAGI.

Here the CDR3 reads CASSLEGGGFAEQYF. The CDR3 DNA follows: TGTGCCAGCAGCTTAGAGGGGGGAGGGTTCGCCGAGCAGTACTTC. The J gene is TRBJ2-7, the V gene TRBV7-2, with D maybe TRBD2 (7 bases). The CDR3 has 15 residues. The V gene's germline CDR1 is SGHTA and CDR2 FQGNSA. V lost 1 base to trimming and J lost 6 bases, with 16 bases between them. Drawing the rest from reference TRBV7-2 and TRBJ2-7, the complete variable domain is GAGVSQSPSNKVTEKGKDVELRCDPISGHTALYWYRQSLGQGLEFLIYFQGNSAPDKSGLPSDRFSAERTGGSVSTLTIQRTQQEDSAVYLCASSLEGGGFAEQYFGPGTRLTVT.

The V gene is TRBV19, the J gene TRBJ2-7; D is perhaps TRBD1 (5 bases). V shed 3 bases and J shed 3 bases, with 9 bases lying between them. Germline CDR1 and CDR2: LNHDA and SQIVND (reference sequence). CDR3 length: 13 amino acids. CDR3 DNA sequence: TGTGCCAGTAGTATGGCTCAGGGCTACGAGCAGTACTTC. It specifies CASSMAQGYEQYF.

The chain is built from TRBV27 and TRBJ1-1; 7 bases are shared with TRBD1. V lost 6 bases to trimming and J lost 0 bases; unmatched junction nucleotides: 22. The CDR3 has 20 amino acids. The germline CDR1 and CDR2 sequences are MNHEY and SMNVEV (reference sequence). CDR3 sequence (DNA): TGTGCCAGCAGGCCCTTACGTCCAGGGGGTATAACCCTTATGAACACTGAAGCTTTCTTT. This codes for CASRPLRPGGITLMNTEAFF.

The chain has TRBV5-4 and TRBJ2-1; 7 bases are a match to TRBD2. This CDR3 is built from 15 residues. Germline CDR1 reads SGHNT; CDR2 reads YYREEE (reference sequence). V trimming: 0 bases; J trimming: 10 bases; junction bases outside the gene matches: 10. The CDR3 region has the DNA TGTGCCAGCAGCTTGGGGGAGACTAGCAATGGGGAGCAGTTCTTC. Amino acid sequence: CASSLGETSNGEQFF.

The gene calls are TRBV4-1 and TRBJ1-1; unclear D gene. Germline CDR1 MGHRA, CDR2 YSYEKL. The CDR3 spans 15 residues. Trimming removed 1 base at V and 2 bases at J, with 11 bases between. As DNA, the CDR3 is TGCGCCAGCAGCCAAGCCGAGTTATTAAACACTGAAGCTTTCTTT. Its translation is CASSQAELLNTEAFF.

The chain has TRBV2 and TRBJ2-5; D not certain. The ends were cut back, 6 bases at V and 4 bases at J, with 12 bases in the middle. CDR3 length equals 13 residues. Germline lookup yields CDR1 SNHLY and CDR2 FYNNEI. CDR3 amino acids: CASSPNQAETQYF. In DNA, the CDR3 is TGTGCCAGCAGCCCCAATCAGGCAGAGACCCAGTACTTC.

This clone came up once. The chain has TRBV5-1 and TRBJ1-2; 7 positions agree with TRBD1. With 0 bases clipped from V and 2 bases from J, the junction kept 1 base outside the gene matches. The CDR3 has 14 residues. Germline V gene data show CDR1 as SGHRS and CDR2 as YFSETQ. The CDR3 coding sequence is TGCGCCAGCAGCTTGGAGACAGGGAACTATGGCTACACCTTC. Translated, it gives CASSLETGNYGYTF.

The chain links TRBV7-8 to TRBJ2-1, with D uncertain. Germline V gene data show CDR1 as SGHVS and CDR2 as FQNEAQ. The CDR3 loop spans 14 amino acids. Between the trimmed V and J ends, which lost 5 bases and 6 bases, there was a span of 14 bases. The CDR3, as DNA: TGTGCCAGCAGCACCCCCCAGGAACTCAATGAGCAGTTCTTC. It specifies CASSTPQELNEQFF.

Notes on this clone: At one boundary the junction diverges from the germline segment, which might be a read error. The chain combines TRBV9 with TRBJ2-3; a possible D gene is TRBD2 (6 bases). CDR1 and CDR2 from the germline V gene are SGDLS and YYNGEE. The CDR3 runs to 15 residues. CDR3 protein: CASSGHPGLPETQYF. The CDR3 bases are TGTGCCAGCAGCGGACACCCGGGACTCCCAGAGACGCAGTATTTT.

The sample holds one count of this clone. The chain joins TRBV5-1 to TRBJ1-1, with D possibly matching TRBD1 (6 bases). CDR3 length: 14 residues. The germline V gene has CDR1 SGHRS and CDR2 YFSETQ. Trimming shortened V by 4 bases and J by 3 bases, and 13 bases separated the two germline ends. This CDR3 is CASSRTAGDTEAFF. The CDR3 DNA reads TGCGCCAGCAGCAGGACTGCAGGGGACACTGAAGCTTTCTTT.

J is TRBJ2-2 and V is TRBV11-2; 8 bases match TRBD1. This CDR3 contains 17 residues. V shed 1 base, J shed 6 bases, and the junction held 10 bases outside the gene matches. Germline V lookup: CDR1 SGHAT, CDR2 FQNNGV. CDR3 sequence reads: CASSLVLRQGAPGELFF. CDR3 nucleotides: TGTGCCAGCAGCTTAGTTCTGCGGCAGGGGGCGCCCGGGGAGCTGTTTTTT.

This clone appeared once. CDR3: CASSEASSWMLGEKLFF. In DNA form, the CDR3 reads TGTGCCAGCAGTGAAGCGTCTTCTTGGATGCTGGGCGAAAAACTGTTTTTT. V gene TRBV6-1 combines with J gene TRBJ1-4; D is undetermined. This CDR3 spans 17 amino acids. CDR1 and CDR2 (germline): MNHNS, SASEGT. V shed 0 bases and J shed 8 bases, with 19 bases lying between them.

The CDR3: CASSRSDSGTGHRYAYF. The CDR3 DNA sequence: TGTGCCAGCAGCAGATCCGATAGTGGGACAGGGCACAGATACGCGTATTTT. V usage is TRBV5-6 and J usage is TRBJ2-3, with 9 bases aligning to TRBD1. CDR3 size: 17 residues. V shed 4 bases, J shed 14 bases, and the junction held 23 bases outside the gene matches. Germline V lookup: CDR1 SGHDT, CDR2 YYEEEE.

V usage is TRBV29-1 and J usage is TRBJ2-7, with D possibly being TRBD2 (7 bases). The CDR3 has 13 amino acids. V was shortened by 6 bases and J by 7 bases, with 19 bases between the two germline ends. Germline V gene sequence: CDR1 SQVTM, CDR2 ANQGSEA. CDR3 sequence: CSVTWGGLGEQYF. CDR3 DNA sequence: TGCAGCGTAACGTGGGGGGGCCTGGGGGAGCAGTACTTC.

The rearrangement joins TRBV14 to TRBJ2-7; the match to TRBD1 covers 9 bases. V shed 4 bases, J shed 7 bases, and the junction held 11 bases outside the gene matches. This CDR3 region has 15 residues. Germline-derived CDR1 and CDR2 are SGHDN and FVKESK. CDR3: CASSRPTGGTWEQYF. The CDR3 nucleotides read TGTGCCAGCAGCCGGCCGACAGGGGGAACTTGGGAGCAGTACTTC.

This clone was recorded a few times. V gene TRBV6-5 combines with J gene TRBJ2-7; weak D call: TRBD2 (6 bases). CDR3 length: 16 amino acids. The germline V and J ends were trimmed by 0 bases and 6 bases, with 18 bases remaining between them. Germline V CDR1 and CDR2: MNHEY, SVGAGI. The CDR3 DNA reads TGTGCCAGCAGTTACTCCGGGGGTGCTGGCGACTTCGAGCAGTACTTC. Its translation is CASSYSGGAGDFEQYF.

This clone showed up just a few times. The J gene is TRBJ2-7, the V gene TRBV28; D not certain. The CDR3 runs to 13 residues. Trimming stripped 2 bases from V and 0 bases from J, with 5 bases between. Germline CDR1 reads MDHEN; CDR2 reads SYDVKM. The CDR3 coding sequence is TGTGCCAGCAGTTTAACCAGCTCCTACGAGCAGTACTTC. It specifies CASSLTSSYEQYF. Drawing the rest from reference TRBV28 and TRBJ2-7, the complete variable domain is DVKVTQSSRYLVKRTGEKVFLECVQDMDHENMFWYRQDPGLGLRLIYFSYDVKMKEKGDIPEGYSVSREKKERFSLILESASTNQTSMYLCASSLTSSYEQYFGPGTRLTVT.

J is TRBJ2-3 and V is TRBV7-9; 8 bases match TRBD1. V lost 5 bases to trimming and J lost 3 bases; unmatched junction nucleotides: 4. This CDR3 contains 14 residues. The V gene's germline CDR1 is SEHNR and CDR2 FQNEAQ (reference sequence). The CDR3 sequence: CASSPRTGTDTQYF. CDR3 DNA sequence: TGTGCCAGCAGCCCCCGGACAGGGACAGATACGCAGTATTTT.

V usage is TRBV2 and J usage is TRBJ2-5; weak D call: TRBD1 (7 bases). Germline V gene lookup returns CDR1 SNHLY and CDR2 FYNNEI. The germline V and J ends were trimmed by 7 bases and 4 bases, with 13 bases remaining between them. The CDR3 has 13 residues. The CDR3 region is CASNRQGGETQYF. Written as DNA, the CDR3 is TGTGCCAGCAACAGACAGGGAGGAGAGACCCAGTACTTC.

This clone was seen just once. The chain has TRBV6-5 and TRBJ2-7, with TRBD2 as a possible D gene (6 bases). The germline V gene has CDR1 MNHEY and CDR2 SVGAGI. This CDR3 is built from 13 residues. V was shortened by 7 bases and J by 2 bases, with 12 bases between the two germline ends. This chain's CDR3 is CASTSRGTYEQYF. Here the CDR3 DNA reads TGTGCCAGCACCTCACGGGGGACCTACGAGCAGTACTTC.

The gene calls are TRBV10-2 and TRBJ2-7; 10 nucleotides line up with TRBD2. Germline V CDR1 and CDR2: WSHSY, SAAADI. V gave up 4 bases and J gave up 7 bases; unmatched junction bases: 16. The CDR3 consists of 17 residues. The CDR3 region has the DNA TGCGCCAGCAGTGGGGGAACCGGGACTAGCGACCCCCGGGAGCAGTACTTC. This translates into CASSGGTGTSDPREQYF.

This chain joins TRBV21-1 and TRBJ1-5; TRBD1 was called by the table and not checked on the DNA. TRBV21-1 is an annotated pseudogene. The CDR3 sequence is 19 residues long. CDR3 protein: CASSKVRGQGAPGNQPQHF. The CDR3, as DNA: TGTGCCAGCAGCAAAGTGCGGGGACAGGGGGCACCCGGCAATCAGCCCCAGCATTTT.

The chain employs TRBV28 and TRBJ2-2; 9 bases match TRBD1. Looked up from germline, CDR1 is MDHEN and CDR2 is SYDVKM. V was clipped by 7 bases and J by 3 bases; unmatched bases: 6. This CDR3 contains 15 residues. The CDR3 loop reads CASTRGTGYTGELFF. The CDR3 DNA reads as TGTGCCAGCACCCGGGGGACAGGGTACACCGGGGAGCTGTTTTTT. Supplemented by reference TRBV28 and TRBJ2-2, the full variable domain reads DVKVTQSSRYLVKRTGEKVFLECVQDMDHENMFWYRQDPGLGLRLIYFSYDVKMKEKGDIPEGYSVSREKKERFSLILESASTNQTSMYLCASTRGTGYTGELFFGEGSRLTVL.

The chain combines TRBV11-2 with TRBJ1-5; tentative D call: TRBD1 (5 bases). The CDR3 loop spans 16 amino acids. The V end was cut by 1 base, the J end by 2 bases, with 12 bases between. Germline V gives CDR1 SGHAT, CDR2 FQNNGV. The CDR3 nucleotides read TGTGCCAGCAGCTTAGGACAGACCCGTCGCAATCAGCCCCAGCATTTT. Translation gives CASSLGQTRRNQPQHF.

A word on this clone: This may be a read error, as it is one base from a much larger clone. Other DNA sequences of this sample code for an identical CDR3. The chain links TRBV7-3 to TRBJ2-1; TRBD2 might be the D (5 bases). The CDR3 length is 15 residues. The V gene's germline CDR1 is SGHTA and CDR2 FQGTGA. Written as DNA, the CDR3 is TGTGCCAGCAGCCTTAGCGCGAGCTCCTATAATGAGCAGTTCTTC. This gives the protein CASSLSASSYNEQFF.

The V and J genes are TRBV5-1 and TRBJ1-4; TRBD1 matches at 10 bases. CDR3 length: 15 residues. The germline V gene has CDR1 SGHRS and CDR2 YFSETQ. With 4 bases clipped from V and 4 bases from J, the junction kept 4 bases outside the gene matches. For the CDR3, the DNA is TGCGCCAGCAGCCGGGACAGGGGTAATAATGAAAAACTGTTTTTT. As protein: CASSRDRGNNEKLFF.

The chain employs TRBV13 and TRBJ2-3, with 7 nucleotides matching TRBD2. CDR1 and CDR2 from the germline V gene are PRHDT and FYEKMQ (reference sequence). J lost 4 bases, V lost 2 bases, and 3 bases had no gene match. This CDR3 is built from 14 residues. As DNA, the CDR3 is TGTGCCAGCAGCTTACGGGGGGAGGCAGATACGCAGTATTTT. This codes for CASSLRGEADTQYF.

CDR3 sequence (DNA): TGTGCCAGCAGTAGGGACAGGGGGCGGGGTAATGAGCAGTTCTTC. This gives the protein CASSRDRGRGNEQFF. V usage is TRBV2 and J usage is TRBJ2-1; 12 bases line up with TRBD1. CDR3 length: 15 residues. Per the germline V gene, CDR1 is SNHLY and CDR2 is FYNNEI. V gave up 5 bases and J gave up 7 bases; unmatched junction bases: 6. Full variable domain (outside the CDR3, taken from reference TRBV2 and TRBJ2-1): EPEVTQTPSHQVTQMGQEVILRCVPISNHLYFYWYRQILGQKVEFLVSFYNNEISEKSEIFDDQFSVERPDGSNFTLKIRSTKLEDSAMYFCASSRDRGRGNEQFFGPGTRLTVL.